This T cell receptor (beta chain) originates from a study of shared clonotypes between healthy human individuals. Study-wide findings and caveats: It was only blood that was sampled, and tissue repertoires likely differ.

The assay ran at deep level. Sequenced by immunoSEQ multiplex PCR; TCRdb stores in-frame clones only, minus some. The table lists 110,000 or so clones, around 71% of them singletons. This clone appeared a single time. The antigen is not known. Trimming removed 3 bases from V and 6 bases from J, with 21 bases in between. This CDR3 region has 17 residues. The germline V gene has CDR1 SGDLS and CDR2 YYNGEE. This chain links TRBV9 with TRBJ2-2; the D is unclear. This TCR derives from a woman aged 30 to 39 in good health. The material sequenced was memory CD8+ T cells sorted from blood. This sample's subset: CD45RO+ cells pooled with CCR7-negative TemRA cells. The CDR3 spells CASSAYGVKGWAGELFF. CDR3 sequence (DNA): TGTGCCAGCAGCGCTTACGGCGTGAAGGGTTGGGCCGGGGAGCTGTTTTTT.